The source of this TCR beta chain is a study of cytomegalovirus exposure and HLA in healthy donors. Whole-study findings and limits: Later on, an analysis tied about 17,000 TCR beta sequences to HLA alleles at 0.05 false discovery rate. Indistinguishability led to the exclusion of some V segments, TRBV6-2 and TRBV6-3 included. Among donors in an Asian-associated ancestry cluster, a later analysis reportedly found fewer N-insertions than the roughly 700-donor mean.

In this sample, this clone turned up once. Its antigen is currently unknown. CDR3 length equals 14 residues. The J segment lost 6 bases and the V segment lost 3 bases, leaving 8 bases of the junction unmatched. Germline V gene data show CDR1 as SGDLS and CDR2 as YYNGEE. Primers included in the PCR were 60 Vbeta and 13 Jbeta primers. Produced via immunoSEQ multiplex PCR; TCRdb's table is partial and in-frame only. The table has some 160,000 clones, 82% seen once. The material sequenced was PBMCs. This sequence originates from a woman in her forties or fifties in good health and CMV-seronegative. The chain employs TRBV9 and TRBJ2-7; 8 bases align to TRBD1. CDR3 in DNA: TGTGCCAGCAGCGCTACGCCCGACAGGGGCGAGCAGTACTTC. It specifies CASSATPDRGEQYF. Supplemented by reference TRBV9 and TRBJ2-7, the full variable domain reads DSGVTQTPKHLITATGQRVTLRCSPRSGDLSVYWYQQSLDQGLQFLIQYYNGEERAKGNILERFSAQQFPDLHSELNLSSLELGDSALYFCASSATPDRGEQYFGPGTRLTVT.